The 4 T cell receptor beta chains below come from one sample, sequenced in a study of CD8 T cells in ankylosing spondylitis. TCRdb itself ran the 5' RACE reads through MiXCR, one entry per CDR3 protein. The sample records about 240,000 distinct CDR3 sequences, less than 10% being singletons. Specimen: blood, either unsorted or a sorted T cell fraction (not recorded which). The receptors originated from a male donor with ankylosing spondylitis or in good health (not recorded which).

This clonotype was picked up many times. The chain joins TRBV18 to TRBJ2-3; D unclear. The CDR3 is 15 residues long. Trimming took 3 bases from V and 0 from J, leaving 10 bases between them. CDR1 and CDR2 (germline): KGHSH, LQKENI. The CDR3 loop reads CASSPGQTSTDTQYF. The CDR3 DNA reads as TGTGCCAGCTCACCTGGGCAGACTAGCACAGATACGCAGTATTTT.

This clonotype showed up many times. The chain uses TRBV12-3 or TRBV12-4 and TRBJ2-3, with D maybe TRBD2 (5 bases). This CDR3 comprises 14 residues. V shed 8 bases and J shed 0 bases, with 12 bases lying between them. The CDR3 spells CASGEAASTDTQYF. DNA for the CDR3: TGTGCCAGCGGGGAAGCGGCCAGCACAGATACGCAGTATTTT.

The table lists this clonotype with many counts. The CDR3 DNA sequence: TGTGCCAGCAGCTATCTCGGACTCGAATACGAGCAGTACTTC. Translation: CASSYLGLEYEQYF. The gene calls are TRBV12-3 or TRBV12-4 and TRBJ2-7; D is possibly TRBD2 (5 bases). Deletions cut 6 bases from V and 4 bases from J, with 16 bases between. The CDR3 is 14 amino acids.

This clonotype was seen many times. The chain is built from TRBV12-3 or TRBV12-4 and TRBJ2-5; D possibly matches TRBD1 or TRBD2 (6 bases each). Deletions cut 2 bases from V and 5 bases from J, with 9 bases between. This CDR3 is built from 13 residues. CDR3 in amino acids: CASSLRGGETQYF. CDR3 DNA sequence: TGTGCCAGCAGTTTACGAGGGGGGGAGACCCAGTACTTC.